This T cell receptor beta chain was found in a study of vaccination effects on CD4 cells after COVID-19. Overall study: Samples came 142 and 148 days after COVID-19 diagnosis, before vaccination. Findings and caveats of the study: Convalescent patients were scarce, and early post-infection timepoints were absent.

After expansion with viral peptide pools in the ViraFEST assay, antigen-specific CD4+ T cells were sequenced. Culture lasted roughly 9 days before CD4+ T cell isolation. Documented for the person is a PCR-confirmed SARS-CoV-2 infection occurring between March and December 2020. Some 2 million PBMC were placed in each well, which was supplemented with about 9.3 IU/ml IL-2 and around 10 ug/ml peptides. On day 3 and again on day 7, half the medium was replaced with IL-2 medium. This CDR3 is 17 amino acids long. V was shortened by 2 bases and J by 5 bases, with 22 bases between the two germline ends. Germline CDR1 reads ENHRY; CDR2 reads SYGVKD. Libraries were prepared by immunoSEQ multiplex PCR; TCRdb keeps only in-frame clonotypes and omits some of them. The sample has 30,000 or so clones; under 80% are singletons. Note on this clone: Its target is not known.

This specimen was CD4+ T cells from PBMCs cultured with a peptide pool, taken before COVID-19 vaccination. The chain recombines TRBV10-3 with TRBJ2-7, with D possibly matching TRBD1 (5 bases). The receptor comes from a human donor who had a prior SARS-CoV-2 infection. The CDR3, as DNA: TGTGCCATCAGTGAGCCCTCTCGGCCAGGGTCAGGTAACGAGCAGTACTTC. This translates into CAISEPSRPGSGNEQYF.